The text below deals with one T cell receptor (beta chain). Its antigen remains unidentified. Once extracted for a subset, genomic DNA was divided evenly among several immunoSEQ plates. This table comes from immunoSEQ multiplex PCR, and its TCRdb copy is limited to in-frame clones, with some not included. The sample has 2.3 million or so clones, more than 85% seen once; the top ten hold 0.39%. The CDR3 spans 11 residues. V lost 5 bases and J lost 8, with 7 bases in between. Germline loops: CDR1 SNHLY, CDR2 FYNNEI. The record originates from a study of shared clonotypes between healthy human individuals. The study, taken as a whole, reports: Naive CD4 clonotype sharing across several donors was approximately 5.2%.

The chain couples TRBV2 to TRBJ2-1; perhaps TRBD2 as D (5 bases). The sample comprised naive CD4+ T cells from PBMCs. Regarding subset: CD45RA+ positively selected. This receptor was identified in a man younger than 30 in good health. Some clones in this sample may be carry-over from other donors' samples. The CDR3 DNA reads as TGTGCCAGCAGTCAGAGGGATGAGCAGTTCTTC. Translation gives CASSQRDEQFF. The full variable domain, with the rest looked up from reference TRBV2 and TRBJ2-1, is EPEVTQTPSHQVTQMGQEVILRCVPISNHLYFYWYRQILGQKVEFLVSFYNNEISEKSEIFDDQFSVERPDGSNFTLKIRSTKLEDSAMYFCASSQRDEQFFGPGTRLTVL.